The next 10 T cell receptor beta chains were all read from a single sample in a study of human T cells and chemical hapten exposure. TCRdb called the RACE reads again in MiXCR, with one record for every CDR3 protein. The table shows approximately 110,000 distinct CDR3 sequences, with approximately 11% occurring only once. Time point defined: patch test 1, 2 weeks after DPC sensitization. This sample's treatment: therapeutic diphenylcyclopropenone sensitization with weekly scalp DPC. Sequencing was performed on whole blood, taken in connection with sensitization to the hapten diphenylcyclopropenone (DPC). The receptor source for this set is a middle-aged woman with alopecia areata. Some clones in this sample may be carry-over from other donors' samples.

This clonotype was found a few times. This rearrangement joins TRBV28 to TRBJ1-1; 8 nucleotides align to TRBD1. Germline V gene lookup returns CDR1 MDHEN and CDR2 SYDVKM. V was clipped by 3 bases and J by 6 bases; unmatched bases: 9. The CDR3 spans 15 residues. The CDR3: CASSFWAGGASEAFF. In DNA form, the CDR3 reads TGTGCCAGCAGTTTTTGGGCAGGGGGCGCGTCTGAAGCTTTCTTT.

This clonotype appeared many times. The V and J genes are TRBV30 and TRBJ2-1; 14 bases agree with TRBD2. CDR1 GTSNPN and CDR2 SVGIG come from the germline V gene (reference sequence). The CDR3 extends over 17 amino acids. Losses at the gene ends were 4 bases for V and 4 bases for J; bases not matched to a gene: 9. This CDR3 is CAWNPGLAGVPYNEQFF. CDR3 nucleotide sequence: TGTGCCTGGAACCCGGGACTAGCGGGGGTCCCATACAATGAGCAGTTCTTC. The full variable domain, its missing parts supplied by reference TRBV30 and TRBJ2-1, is SQTIHQWPATLVQPVGSPLSLECTVEGTSNPNLYWYRQAAGRGLQLLFYSVGIGQISSEVPQNLSASRPQDRQFILSSKKLLLSDSGFYLCAWNPGLAGVPYNEQFFGPGTRLTVL.

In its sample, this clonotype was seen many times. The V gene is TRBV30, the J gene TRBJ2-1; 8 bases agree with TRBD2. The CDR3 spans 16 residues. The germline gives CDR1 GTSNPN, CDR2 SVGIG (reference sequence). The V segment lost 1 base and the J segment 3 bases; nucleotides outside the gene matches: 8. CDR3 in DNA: TGTGCCTGGAGTGGGACTAGCCTTCCTCGCTACAATGAGCAGTTCTTC. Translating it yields CAWSGTSLPRYNEQFF.

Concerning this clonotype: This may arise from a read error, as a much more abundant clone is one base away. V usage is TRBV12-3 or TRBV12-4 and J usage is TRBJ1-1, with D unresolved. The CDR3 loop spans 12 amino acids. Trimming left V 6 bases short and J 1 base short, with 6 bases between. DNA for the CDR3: TGTGCCAGCAGCCTACAGAACACTGAAGCTTTCTTT. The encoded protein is CASSLQNTEAFF.

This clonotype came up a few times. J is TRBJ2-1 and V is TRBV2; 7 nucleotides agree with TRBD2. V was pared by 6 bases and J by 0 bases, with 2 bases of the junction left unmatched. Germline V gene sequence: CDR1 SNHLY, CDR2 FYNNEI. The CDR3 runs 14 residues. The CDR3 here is CASRAGASYNEQFF. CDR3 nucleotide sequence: TGTGCCAGCAGGGCGGGAGCCTCCTACAATGAGCAGTTCTTC.

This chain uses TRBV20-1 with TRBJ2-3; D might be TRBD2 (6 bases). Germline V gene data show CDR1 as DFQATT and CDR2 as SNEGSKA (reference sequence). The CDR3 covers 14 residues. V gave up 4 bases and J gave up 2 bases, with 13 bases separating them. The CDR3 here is CSATMAGPTDTQYF. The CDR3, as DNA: TGCAGTGCTACTATGGCGGGACCCACAGATACGCAGTATTTT.

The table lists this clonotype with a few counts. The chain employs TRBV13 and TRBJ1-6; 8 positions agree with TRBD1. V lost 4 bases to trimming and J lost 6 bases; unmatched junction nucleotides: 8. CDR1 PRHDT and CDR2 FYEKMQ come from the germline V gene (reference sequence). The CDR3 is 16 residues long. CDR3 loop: CASSSPDRAGNSPLHF. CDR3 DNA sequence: TGTGCCAGCAGCTCGCCGGACAGGGCTGGTAATTCACCCCTCCACTTT.

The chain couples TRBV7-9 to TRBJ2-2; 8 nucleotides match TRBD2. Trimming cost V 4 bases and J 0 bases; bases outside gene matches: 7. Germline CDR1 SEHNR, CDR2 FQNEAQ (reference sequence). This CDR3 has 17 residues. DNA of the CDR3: TGTGCCAGCAGCTCTGGGATTAGCGGGGCGAACACCGGGGAGCTGTTTTTT. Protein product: CASSSGISGANTGELFF.

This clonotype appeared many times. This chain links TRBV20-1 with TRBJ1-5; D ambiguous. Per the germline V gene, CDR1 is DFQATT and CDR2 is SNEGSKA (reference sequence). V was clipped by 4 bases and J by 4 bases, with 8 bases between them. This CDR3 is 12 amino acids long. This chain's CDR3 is CSATAGNQPQHF. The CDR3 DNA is TGCAGTGCTACGGCGGGAAATCAGCCCCAGCATTTT.

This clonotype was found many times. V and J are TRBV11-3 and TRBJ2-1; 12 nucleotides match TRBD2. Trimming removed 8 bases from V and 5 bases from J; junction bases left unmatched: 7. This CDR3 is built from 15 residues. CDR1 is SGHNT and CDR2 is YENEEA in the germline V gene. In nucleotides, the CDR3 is TGTGCCAGCTCCCGACTAGCGGGAGTAAACAATGAGCAGTTCTTC. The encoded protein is CASSRLAGVNNEQFF.